The rows below give T cell receptor beta chains drawn from one sample of a study of control samples from healthy donors and cancer patients. Profiled with immunoSEQ multiplex PCR; TCRdb holds only in-frame clones, not every one. This table holds just over 80,000 clones, roughly 86% found once. Sequenced sample: blood. The receptors originated from a man in his fifties or sixties in good health. Each CDR3 is given with its conserved first and last residue. Fields, in order: J gene, D gene, V gene, CDR3 protein, CDR3 DNA. D genes are given only for firm matches.

>TRBJ1-1|TRBD1|TRBV3-1/TRBV3-2
CASSQGQGAKVTFF
TGTGCCAGCAGCCAAGGACAGGGTGCTAAGGTAACTTTCTTT
>TRBJ1-5|TRBD1|TRBV2
CASSYGQGENQPQHF
TGTGCCAGCAGTTACGGACAGGGAGAAAATCAGCCCCAGCATTTT
>TRBJ1-6|TRBD1|TRBV3-1/TRBV3-2
CASRARDSSSPLHF
TGTGCCAGCAGGGCCCGGGACAGTTCTTCACCCCTCCACTTT
>TRBJ2-7|-|TRBV4-2
CASSQDGTQSYEQYF
TGTGCCAGCAGCCAAGATGGCACCCAATCCTACGAGCAGTACTTC